The clone carrying this T cell receptor beta chain was picked up a small number of times. A library of TCRbeta sequences, prepared with unique molecular identifiers, was generated. From the PCR reads, TCRdb called clonotypes with MiXCR, one entry per CDR3 protein. The table shows under 250,000 distinct CDR3 sequences, with approximately 7% occurring only once. This sample was included in a study of T-cell reconstitution after alpha-beta-depleted transplantation in children. CDR3 size: 15 residues. V shed 0 bases and J shed 10 bases, with 18 bases lying between them. Germline V gene sequence: CDR1 MNHEY, CDR2 SMNVEV (reference sequence).

This chain links TRBV27 with TRBJ1-1, with D maybe TRBD1 (6 bases). This specimen consisted of PBMCs, obtained before TCRalphabeta/CD19-depleted stem cell transplant. The source of this sequence is a boy aged 2 to 9 with acute lymphoblastic leukemia, due to receive a stem cell transplant. The CDR3 bases are TGTGCCAGCAGTTTATCGCCCGCAGCAGGGGCCGGAGCTTTCTTT. Its protein product is CASSLSPAAGAGAFF.